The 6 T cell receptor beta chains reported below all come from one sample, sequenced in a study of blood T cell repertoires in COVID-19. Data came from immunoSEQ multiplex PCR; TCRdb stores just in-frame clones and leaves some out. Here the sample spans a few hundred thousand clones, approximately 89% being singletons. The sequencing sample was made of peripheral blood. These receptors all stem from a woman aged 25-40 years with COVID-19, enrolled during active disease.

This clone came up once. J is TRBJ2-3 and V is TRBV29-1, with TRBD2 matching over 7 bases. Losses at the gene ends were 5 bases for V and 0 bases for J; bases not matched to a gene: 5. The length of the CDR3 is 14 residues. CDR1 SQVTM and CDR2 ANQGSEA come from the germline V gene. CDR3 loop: CSVRGGASTDTQYF. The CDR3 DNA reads TGCAGCGTTCGCGGGGGAGCTAGCACAGATACGCAGTATTTT.

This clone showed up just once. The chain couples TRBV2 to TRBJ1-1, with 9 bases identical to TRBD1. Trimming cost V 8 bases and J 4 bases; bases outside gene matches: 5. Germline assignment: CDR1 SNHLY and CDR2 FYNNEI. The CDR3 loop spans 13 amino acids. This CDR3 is CASPGTGRTEAFF. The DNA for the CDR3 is TGTGCCAGCCCCGGGACAGGGCGCACTGAAGCTTTCTTT.

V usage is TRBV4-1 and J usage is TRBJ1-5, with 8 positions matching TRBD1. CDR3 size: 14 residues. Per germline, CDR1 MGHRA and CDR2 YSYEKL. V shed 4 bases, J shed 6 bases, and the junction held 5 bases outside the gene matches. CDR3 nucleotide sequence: TGCGCCAGCAGCCTGACAGGGGAAGGTCAGCCCCAGCATTTT. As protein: CASSLTGEGQPQHF.

The CDR3 loop reads CASSRGTGGTWELFF. The CDR3 DNA reads as TGTGCCAGCAGCCGGGGGACAGGGGGCACGTGGGAGCTGTTTTTT. The chain combines TRBV11-2 with TRBJ2-2, with 12 bases identical to TRBD1. Losses at the gene ends were 5 bases for V and 9 bases for J; bases not matched to a gene: 7. Germline CDR1 is SGHAT and CDR2 is FQNNGV. This CDR3 is 15 amino acids long.

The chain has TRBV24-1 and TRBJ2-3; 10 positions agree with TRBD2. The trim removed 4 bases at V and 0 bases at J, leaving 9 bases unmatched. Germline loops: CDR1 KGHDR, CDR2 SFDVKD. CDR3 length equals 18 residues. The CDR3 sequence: CATSDTLLAGDSTDTQYF. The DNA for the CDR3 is TGTGCCACCAGTGACACCCTTCTAGCGGGGGATAGCACAGATACGCAGTATTTT.

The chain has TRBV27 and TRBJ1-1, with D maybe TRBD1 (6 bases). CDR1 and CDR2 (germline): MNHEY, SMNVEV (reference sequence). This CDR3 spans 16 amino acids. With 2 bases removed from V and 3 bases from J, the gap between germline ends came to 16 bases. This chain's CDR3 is CASSLTGGAGYTEAFF. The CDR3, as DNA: TGTGCCAGCAGTTTAACGGGGGGCGCGGGGTACACTGAAGCTTTCTTT.